In its sample, the clone carrying this T cell receptor beta chain was seen a few times. Its antigen remains unidentified. The treatment was: treatment-naive control, cytoreductive nephrectomy. The entry originates in a study of radiation and T cells in renal cell carcinoma. Regarding the study as a whole: Irradiated tumors held more dominant CDR3 motifs than control tumors. Top 100 clonotypes averaged about 50% in irradiated versus around 40% in nephrectomy-only tumors.

Germline assignment: CDR1 SEHNR and CDR2 FQNEAQ (reference sequence). The ends were cut back, 5 bases at V and 0 bases at J, with 17 bases in the middle. CDR3 length: 17 amino acids. The protocol was immunoSEQ multiplex PCR, while the TCRdb copy is restricted to in-frame clones and leaves out a portion. The sample shows about 18,000 clones, approximately 59% of them seen only once. The TCR sequence derives from a man between 45 and 60 years old with renal cell carcinoma. This chain connects TRBV7-9 to TRBJ1-3; possible D gene TRBD1, 5 bases. The specimen was tumor tissue, collected from a patient whose treatment was nephrectomy without radiotherapy. The CDR3 sequence: CASSPTSLGHSGNTIYF. CDR3 DNA sequence: TGTGCCAGCAGCCCCACTTCACTAGGACACTCTGGAAACACCATATATTTT.